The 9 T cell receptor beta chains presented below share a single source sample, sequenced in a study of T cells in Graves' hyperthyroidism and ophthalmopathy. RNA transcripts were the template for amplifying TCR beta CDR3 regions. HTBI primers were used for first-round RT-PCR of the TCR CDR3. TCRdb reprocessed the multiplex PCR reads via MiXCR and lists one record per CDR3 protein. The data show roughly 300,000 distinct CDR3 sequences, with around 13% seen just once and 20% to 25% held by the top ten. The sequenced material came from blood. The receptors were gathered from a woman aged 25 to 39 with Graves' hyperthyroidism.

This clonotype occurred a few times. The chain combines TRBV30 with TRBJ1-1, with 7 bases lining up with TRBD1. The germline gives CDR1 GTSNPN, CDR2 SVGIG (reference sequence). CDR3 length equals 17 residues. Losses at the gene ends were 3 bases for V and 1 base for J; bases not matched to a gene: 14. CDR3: CAWRTGLVSVTNTEAFF. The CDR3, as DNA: TGTGCCTGGAGGACAGGGTTGGTCTCGGTGACGAACACTGAAGCTTTCTTT.

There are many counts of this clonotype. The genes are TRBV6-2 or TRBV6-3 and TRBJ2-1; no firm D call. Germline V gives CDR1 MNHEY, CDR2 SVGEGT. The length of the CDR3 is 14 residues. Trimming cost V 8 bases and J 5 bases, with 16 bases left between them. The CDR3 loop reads CASVLGPTNNEQFF. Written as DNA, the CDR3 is TGTGCCAGCGTGTTAGGGCCAACCAACAATGAGCAGTTCTTC.

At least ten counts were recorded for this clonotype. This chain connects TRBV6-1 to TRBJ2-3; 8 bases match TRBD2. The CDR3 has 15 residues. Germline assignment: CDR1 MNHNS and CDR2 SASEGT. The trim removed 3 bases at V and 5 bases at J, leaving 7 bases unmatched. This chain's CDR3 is CASSDGAGDRDTQYF. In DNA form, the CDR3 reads TGTGCCAGCAGTGACGGAGCGGGGGATCGAGATACGCAGTATTTT.

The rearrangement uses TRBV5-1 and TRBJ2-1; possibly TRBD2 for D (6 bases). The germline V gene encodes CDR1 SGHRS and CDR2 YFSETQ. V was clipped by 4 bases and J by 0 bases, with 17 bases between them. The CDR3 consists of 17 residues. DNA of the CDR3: TGCGCCAGCAGCAACGGTGGGACCGGGAGCTCCTACAATGAGCAGTTCTTC. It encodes CASSNGGTGSSYNEQFF.

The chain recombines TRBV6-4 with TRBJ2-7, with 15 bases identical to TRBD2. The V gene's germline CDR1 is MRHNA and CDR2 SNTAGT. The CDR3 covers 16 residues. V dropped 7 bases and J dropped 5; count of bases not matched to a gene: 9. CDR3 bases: TGTGCCAGCACCGGACTAGCGGGAGGGCCGGGCCACGAGCAGTACTTC. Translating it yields CASTGLAGGPGHEQYF.

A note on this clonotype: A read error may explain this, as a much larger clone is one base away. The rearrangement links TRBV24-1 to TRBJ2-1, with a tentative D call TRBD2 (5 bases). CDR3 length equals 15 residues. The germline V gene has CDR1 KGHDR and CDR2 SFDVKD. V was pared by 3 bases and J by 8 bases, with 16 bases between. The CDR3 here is CATSDLVGVSDEQFF. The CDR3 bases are TGTGCCACCAGTGATCTAGTGGGAGTTTCCGATGAGCAGTTCTTC.

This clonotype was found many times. The CDR3 DNA sequence: TGCAGTGCCACCGGGACAGGGGTCAATGAGCAGTTCTTC. Encoded protein: CSATGTGVNEQFF. V gene TRBV20-1 combines with J gene TRBJ2-1; TRBD1 matches 10 bases. The junction had 5 bases not matched to a gene; V was cut back by 6 bases and J by 6 bases. The CDR3 extends over 13 amino acids. Germline loops: CDR1 DFQATT, CDR2 SNEGSKA (reference sequence).

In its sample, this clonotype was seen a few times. The CDR3 bases are TGCAGCGTTGTAGCCAGGGGGCCGAACACTGAAGCTTTCTTT. This encodes CSVVARGPNTEAFF. The J gene is TRBJ1-1, the V gene TRBV29-1, with 8 bases matching TRBD1. With 4 bases clipped from V and 1 base from J, the junction kept 5 bases outside the gene matches. Germline V CDR1 and CDR2: SQVTM, ANQGSEA. The CDR3 sequence is 14 residues long.

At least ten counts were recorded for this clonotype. CDR3 bases: TGTGCCAGCAGTTTAGTCCATAGCGGGAGGGCCTTGAATGAGCAGTTCTTC. Protein: CASSLVHSGRALNEQFF. The chain employs TRBV12-3 or TRBV12-4 and TRBJ2-1; 11 bases match TRBD2. With V trimmed by 1 base and J by 7 bases, 9 bases remained unmatched. The CDR3 runs to 17 residues.